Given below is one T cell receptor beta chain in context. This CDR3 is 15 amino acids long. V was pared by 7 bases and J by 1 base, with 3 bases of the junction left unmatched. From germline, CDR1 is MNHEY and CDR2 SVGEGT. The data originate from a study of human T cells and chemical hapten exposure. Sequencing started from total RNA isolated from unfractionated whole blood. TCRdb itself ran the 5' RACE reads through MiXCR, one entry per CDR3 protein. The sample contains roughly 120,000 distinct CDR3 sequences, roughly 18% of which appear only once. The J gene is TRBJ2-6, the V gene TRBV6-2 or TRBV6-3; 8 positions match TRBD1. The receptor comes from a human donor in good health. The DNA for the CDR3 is TGTGCCAGCATTACAGGGGGGTCTGGGGCCAACGTCCTGACTTTC. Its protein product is CASITGGSGANVLTF.